This T cell receptor (beta chain) stems from a study of blood T cell repertoires in COVID-19. Study overall: Acute-phase and convalescent COVID-19 samples originated in the United States, Italy and Spain. T cells, B-cell-depleted T cells, or PBMCs provided the cDNA or gDNA that served as material.

Original handling: Amplified reference gene primers provided the basis for estimating nucleated cell counts. Sequenced by immunoSEQ multiplex PCR; TCRdb stores in-frame clones only, minus some. V and J calls and clone size are as listed in that table; D and trimming were resolved from the DNA. The sample includes 350,000 or so clones, around 87% of them seen just once. Seattle's cohort entered during active infection and was followed longitudinally. The sample consisted of peripheral blood. The receptor was isolated from a woman younger than 45 with COVID-19, enrolled during active disease.

In nucleotides, the CDR3 is TGTGCCAGCAGCTCGAGGGGACAGAGGTACAATGAGCAGTTCTTC. Protein sequence: CASSSRGQRYNEQFF. This chain links TRBV5-4 with TRBJ2-1; 7 bases agree with TRBD1. The CDR3 sequence is 15 residues long. Germline V gene sequence: CDR1 SGHNT, CDR2 YYREEE (reference sequence). V lost 3 bases, J lost 4 bases, and 7 bases stayed unmatched. The full variable domain, rest sourced from reference TRBV5-4 and TRBJ2-1, is ETGVTQSPTHLIKTRGQQVTLRCSSQSGHNTVSWYQQALGQGPQFIFQYYREEENGRGNFPPRFSGLQFPNYSSELNVNALELDDSALYLCASSSRGQRYNEQFFGPGTRLTVL.